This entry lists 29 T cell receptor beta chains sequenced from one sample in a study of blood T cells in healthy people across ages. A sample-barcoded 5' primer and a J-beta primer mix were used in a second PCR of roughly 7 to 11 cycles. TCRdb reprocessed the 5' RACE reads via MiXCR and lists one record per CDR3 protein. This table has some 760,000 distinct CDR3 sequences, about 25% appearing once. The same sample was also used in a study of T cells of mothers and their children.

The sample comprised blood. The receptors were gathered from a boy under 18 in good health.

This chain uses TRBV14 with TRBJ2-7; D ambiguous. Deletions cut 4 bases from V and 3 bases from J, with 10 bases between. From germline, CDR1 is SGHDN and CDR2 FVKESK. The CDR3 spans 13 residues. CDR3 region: CASSPNSDYEQYF. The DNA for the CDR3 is TGTGCCAGCAGCCCAAATTCGGACTACGAGCAGTACTTC.

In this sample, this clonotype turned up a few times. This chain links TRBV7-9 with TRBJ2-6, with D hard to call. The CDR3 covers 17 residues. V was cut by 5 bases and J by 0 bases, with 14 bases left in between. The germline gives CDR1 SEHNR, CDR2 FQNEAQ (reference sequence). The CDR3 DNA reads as TGTGCCAGCAGCAAAATTACGCCCTCCTCTGGGGCCAACGTCCTGACTTTC. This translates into CASSKITPSSGANVLTF.

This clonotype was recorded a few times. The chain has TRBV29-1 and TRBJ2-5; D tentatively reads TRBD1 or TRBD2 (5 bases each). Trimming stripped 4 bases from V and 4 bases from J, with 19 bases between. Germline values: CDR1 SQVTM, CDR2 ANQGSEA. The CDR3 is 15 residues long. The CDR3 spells CSVVPAGTAGETQYF. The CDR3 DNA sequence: TGCAGCGTTGTCCCAGCCGGGACGGCGGGAGAGACCCAGTACTTC. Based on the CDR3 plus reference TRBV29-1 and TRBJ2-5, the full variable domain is SAVISQKPSRDICQRGTSLTIQCQVDSQVTMMFWYRQQPGQSLTLIATANQGSEATYESGFVIDKFPISRPNLTFSTLTVSNMSPEDSSIYLCSVVPAGTAGETQYFGPGTRLLVL.

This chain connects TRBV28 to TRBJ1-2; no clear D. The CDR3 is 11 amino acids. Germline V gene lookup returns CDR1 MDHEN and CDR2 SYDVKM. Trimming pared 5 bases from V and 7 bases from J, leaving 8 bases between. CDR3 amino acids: CASSALGGYTF. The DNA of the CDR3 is TGTGCCAGCAGTGCCCTCGGTGGCTACACCTTC.

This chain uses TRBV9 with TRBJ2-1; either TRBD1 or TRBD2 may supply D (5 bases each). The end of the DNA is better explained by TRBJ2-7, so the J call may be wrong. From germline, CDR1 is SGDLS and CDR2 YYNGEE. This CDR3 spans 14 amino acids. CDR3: CASSDQAGTDEQYF. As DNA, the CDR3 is TGTGCCAGCAGCGACCAAGCCGGGACCGATGAGCAGTACTTC.

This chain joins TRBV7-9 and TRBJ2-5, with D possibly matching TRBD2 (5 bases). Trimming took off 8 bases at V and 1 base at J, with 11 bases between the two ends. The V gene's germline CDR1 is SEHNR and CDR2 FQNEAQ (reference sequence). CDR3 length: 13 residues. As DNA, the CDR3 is TGTGCCAGCGCCAGACGGGGCCAAGAGACCCAGTACTTC. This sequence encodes CASARRGQETQYF.

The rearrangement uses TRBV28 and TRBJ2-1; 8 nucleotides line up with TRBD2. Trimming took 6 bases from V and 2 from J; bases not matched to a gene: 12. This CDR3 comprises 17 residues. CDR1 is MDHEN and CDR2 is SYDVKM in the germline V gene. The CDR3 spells CASSQLPGSGAYNEQFF. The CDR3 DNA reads TGTGCCAGCAGCCAACTACCAGGTAGCGGGGCCTACAATGAGCAGTTCTTC.

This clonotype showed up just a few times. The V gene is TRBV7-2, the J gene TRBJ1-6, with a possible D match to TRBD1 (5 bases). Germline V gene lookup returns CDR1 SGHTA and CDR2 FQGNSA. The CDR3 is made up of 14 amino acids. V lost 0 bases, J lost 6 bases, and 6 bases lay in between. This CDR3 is CASSLAGGNSPLHF. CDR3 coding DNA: TGTGCCAGCAGCTTAGCGGGGGGTAATTCACCCCTCCACTTT. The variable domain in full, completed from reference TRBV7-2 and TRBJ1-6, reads GAGVSQSPSNKVTEKGKDVELRCDPISGHTALYWYRQSLGQGLEFLIYFQGNSAPDKSGLPSDRFSAERTGGSVSTLTIQRTQQEDSAVYLCASSLAGGNSPLHFGNGTRLTVT.

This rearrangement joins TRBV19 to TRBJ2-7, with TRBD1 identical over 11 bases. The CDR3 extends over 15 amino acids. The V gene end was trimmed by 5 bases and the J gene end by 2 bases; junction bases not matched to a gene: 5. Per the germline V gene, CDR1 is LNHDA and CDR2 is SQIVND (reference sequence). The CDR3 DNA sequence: TGTGCCAGTAGTGCGGGACAGGGGGGACCCTACGAGCAGTACTTC. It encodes CASSAGQGGPYEQYF. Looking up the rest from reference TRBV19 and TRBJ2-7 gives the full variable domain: DGGITQSPKYLFRKEGQNVTLSCEQNLNHDAMYWYRQDPGQGLRLIYYSQIVNDFQKGDIAEGYSVSREKKESFPLTVTSAQKNPTAFYLCASSAGQGGPYEQYFGPGTRLTVT.

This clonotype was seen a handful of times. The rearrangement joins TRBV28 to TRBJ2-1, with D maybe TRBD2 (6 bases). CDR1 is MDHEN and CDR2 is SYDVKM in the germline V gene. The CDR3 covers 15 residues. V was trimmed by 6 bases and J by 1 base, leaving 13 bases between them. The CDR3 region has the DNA TGTGCCAGCAGCCCCCCTGGGACTTCCTACAATGAGCAGTTCTTC. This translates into CASSPPGTSYNEQFF.

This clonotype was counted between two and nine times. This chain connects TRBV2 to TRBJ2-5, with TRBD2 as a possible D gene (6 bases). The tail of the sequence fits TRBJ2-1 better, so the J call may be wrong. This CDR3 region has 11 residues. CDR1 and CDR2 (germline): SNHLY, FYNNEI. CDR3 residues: CAVGGYNEQFF. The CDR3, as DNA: TGTGCCGTGGGGGGCTACAATGAGCAGTTCTTC.

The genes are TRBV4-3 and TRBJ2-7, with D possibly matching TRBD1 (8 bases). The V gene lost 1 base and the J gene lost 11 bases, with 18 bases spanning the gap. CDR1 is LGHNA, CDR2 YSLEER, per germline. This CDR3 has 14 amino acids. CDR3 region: CASSQGSGTGVEYF. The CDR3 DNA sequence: TGCGCCAGCAGCCAAGGGAGCGGGACAGGAGTTGAGTACTTC.

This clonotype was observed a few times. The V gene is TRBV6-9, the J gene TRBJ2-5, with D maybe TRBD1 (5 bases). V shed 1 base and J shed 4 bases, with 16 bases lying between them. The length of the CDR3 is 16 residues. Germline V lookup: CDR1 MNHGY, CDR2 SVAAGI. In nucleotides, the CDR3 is TGTGCCAGCAGTTATTTCCTGGTAGACAGAGCAGAGACCCAGTACTTC. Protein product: CASSYFLVDRAETQYF.

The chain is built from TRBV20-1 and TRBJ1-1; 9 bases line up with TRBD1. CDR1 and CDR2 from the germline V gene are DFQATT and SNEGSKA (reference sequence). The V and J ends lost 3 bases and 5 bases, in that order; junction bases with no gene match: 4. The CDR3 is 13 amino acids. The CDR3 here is CSASTGGWTEAFF. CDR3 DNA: TGCAGTGCTAGTACAGGGGGCTGGACTGAAGCTTTCTTT.

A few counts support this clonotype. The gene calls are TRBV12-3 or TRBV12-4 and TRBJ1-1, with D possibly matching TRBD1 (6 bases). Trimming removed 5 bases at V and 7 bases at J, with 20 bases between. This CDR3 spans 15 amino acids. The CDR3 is CASSLTQGFEGEAFF. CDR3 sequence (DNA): TGTGCCAGCAGTCTTACTCAGGGGTTTGAGGGTGAAGCTTTCTTT.

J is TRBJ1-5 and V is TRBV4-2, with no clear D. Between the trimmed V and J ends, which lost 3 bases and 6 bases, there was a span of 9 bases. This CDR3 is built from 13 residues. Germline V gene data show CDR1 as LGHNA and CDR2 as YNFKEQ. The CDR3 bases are TGTGCCAGCAGCCAGGACGCGGTTCAGCCCCAGCATTTT. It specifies CASSQDAVQPQHF.

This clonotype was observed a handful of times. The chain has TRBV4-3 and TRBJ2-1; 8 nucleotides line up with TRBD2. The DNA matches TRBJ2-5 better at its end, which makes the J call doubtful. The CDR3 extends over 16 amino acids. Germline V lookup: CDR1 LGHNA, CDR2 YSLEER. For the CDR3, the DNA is TGCGCCAGCAGCCAAGATCTGGCGGGGGGCCAAGAGACCCAGTACTTC. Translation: CASSQDLAGGQETQYF.

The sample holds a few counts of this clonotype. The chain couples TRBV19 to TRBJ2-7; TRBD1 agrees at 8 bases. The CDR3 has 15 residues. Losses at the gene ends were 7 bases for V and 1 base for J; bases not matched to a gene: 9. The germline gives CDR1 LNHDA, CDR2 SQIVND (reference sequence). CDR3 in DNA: TGTGCCAGTACCATCGGACAGGGCCCTTCCTACGAGCAGTACTTC. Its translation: CASTIGQGPSYEQYF.

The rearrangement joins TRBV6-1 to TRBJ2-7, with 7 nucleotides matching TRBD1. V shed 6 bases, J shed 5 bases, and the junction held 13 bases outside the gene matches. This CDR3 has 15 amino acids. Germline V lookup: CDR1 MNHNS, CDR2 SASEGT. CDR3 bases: TGTGCCAGCAGACTCGGACAGGTCAAAATCGACGAGCAGTACTTC. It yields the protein CASRLGQVKIDEQYF.

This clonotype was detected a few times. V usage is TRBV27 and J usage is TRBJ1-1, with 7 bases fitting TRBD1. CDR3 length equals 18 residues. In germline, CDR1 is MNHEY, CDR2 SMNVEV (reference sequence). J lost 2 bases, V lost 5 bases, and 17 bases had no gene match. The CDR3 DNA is TGTGCCAGCAGTGCATCCTCCTCGTCAGGGGGGTTTAACACTGAAGCTTTCTTT. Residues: CASSASSSSGGFNTEAFF.

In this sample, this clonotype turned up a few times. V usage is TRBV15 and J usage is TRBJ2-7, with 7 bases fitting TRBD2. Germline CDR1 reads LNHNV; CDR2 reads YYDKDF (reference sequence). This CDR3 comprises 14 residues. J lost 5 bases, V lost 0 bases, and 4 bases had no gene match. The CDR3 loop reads CATSRDWEGHEQYF. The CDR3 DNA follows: TGTGCCACCAGCAGAGACTGGGAGGGGCACGAGCAGTACTTC.

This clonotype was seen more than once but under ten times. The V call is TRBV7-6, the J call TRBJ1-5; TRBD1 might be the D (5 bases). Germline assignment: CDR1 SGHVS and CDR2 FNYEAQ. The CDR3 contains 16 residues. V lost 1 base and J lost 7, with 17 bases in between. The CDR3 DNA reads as TGTGCCAGCAGCTTAGATCCGGGACCGGGTTGGCAGCCCCAGCATTTT. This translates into CASSLDPGPGWQPQHF.

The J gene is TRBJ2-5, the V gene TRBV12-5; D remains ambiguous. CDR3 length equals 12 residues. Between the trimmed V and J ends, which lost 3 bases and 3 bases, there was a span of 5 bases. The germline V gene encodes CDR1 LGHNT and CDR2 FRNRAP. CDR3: CASGFREETQYF. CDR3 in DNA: TGTGCTAGTGGTTTTCGCGAAGAGACCCAGTACTTC.

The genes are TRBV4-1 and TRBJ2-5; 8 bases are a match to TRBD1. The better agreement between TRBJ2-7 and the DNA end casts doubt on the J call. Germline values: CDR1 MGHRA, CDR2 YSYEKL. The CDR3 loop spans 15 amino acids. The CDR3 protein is CASSQTDRAGYEQYF. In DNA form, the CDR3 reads TGCGCCAGCAGCCAAACGGACAGGGCGGGCTACGAGCAGTACTTC.

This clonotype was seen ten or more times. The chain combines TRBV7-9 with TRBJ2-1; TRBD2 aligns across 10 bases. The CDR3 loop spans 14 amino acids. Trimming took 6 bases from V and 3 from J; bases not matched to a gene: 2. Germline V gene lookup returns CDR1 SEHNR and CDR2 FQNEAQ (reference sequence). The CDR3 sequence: CASSRLAGYNEQFF. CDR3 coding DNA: TGTGCCAGCAGTAGACTAGCGGGCTACAATGAGCAGTTCTTC.

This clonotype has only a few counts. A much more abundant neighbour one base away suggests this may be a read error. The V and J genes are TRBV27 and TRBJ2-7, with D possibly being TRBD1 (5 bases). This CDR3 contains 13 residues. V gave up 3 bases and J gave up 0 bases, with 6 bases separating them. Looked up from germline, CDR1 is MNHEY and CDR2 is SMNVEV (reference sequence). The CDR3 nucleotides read TGTGCCAGCAGTTTTGGACACTCCTACGAGCAGTACTTC. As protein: CASSFGHSYEQYF.

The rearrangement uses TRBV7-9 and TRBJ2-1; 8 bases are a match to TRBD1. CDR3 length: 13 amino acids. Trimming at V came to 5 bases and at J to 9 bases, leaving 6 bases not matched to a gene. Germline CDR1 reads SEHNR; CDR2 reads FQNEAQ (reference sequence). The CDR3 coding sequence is TGTGCCAGCAGCGGACAGGGTGGGATTGAGCAGTTCTTC. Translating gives CASSGQGGIEQFF.

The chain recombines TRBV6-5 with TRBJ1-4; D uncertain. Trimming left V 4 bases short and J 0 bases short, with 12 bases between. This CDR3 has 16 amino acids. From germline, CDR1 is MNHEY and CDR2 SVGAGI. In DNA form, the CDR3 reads TGTGCCAGCAGTTTGTATGAACCCGCAACTAATGAAAAACTGTTTTTT. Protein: CASSLYEPATNEKLFF.

CDR3 sequence reads: CAISESLARREEETQYF. The CDR3, as DNA: TGTGCCATCAGTGAGTCCTTGGCCAGGAGAGAGGAAGAGACCCAGTACTTC. J is TRBJ2-5 and V is TRBV10-3; D is uncertain. Germline assignment: CDR1 ENHRY and CDR2 SYGVKD. Between the trimmed V and J ends, which lost 0 bases and 3 bases, there was a span of 17 bases. This CDR3 spans 17 amino acids.